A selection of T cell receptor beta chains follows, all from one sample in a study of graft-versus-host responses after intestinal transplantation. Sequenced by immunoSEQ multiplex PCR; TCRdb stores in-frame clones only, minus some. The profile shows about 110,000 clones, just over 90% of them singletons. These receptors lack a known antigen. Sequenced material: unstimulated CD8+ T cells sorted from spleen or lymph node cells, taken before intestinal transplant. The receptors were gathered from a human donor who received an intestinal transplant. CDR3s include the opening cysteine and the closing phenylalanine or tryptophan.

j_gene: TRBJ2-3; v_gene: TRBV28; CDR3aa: CANSLRMTDTQYF
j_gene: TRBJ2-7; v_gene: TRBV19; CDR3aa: CASSMGNLGEQYF
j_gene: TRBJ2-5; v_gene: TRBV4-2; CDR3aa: CASSQEANAYQETQYF
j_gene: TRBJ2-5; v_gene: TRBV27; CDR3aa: CASTPSVERRAGETQYF
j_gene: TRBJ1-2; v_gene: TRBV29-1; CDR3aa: CSVEAYSGQVNYGYTF
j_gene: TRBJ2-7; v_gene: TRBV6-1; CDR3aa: CASSEASPITSADGEQYF
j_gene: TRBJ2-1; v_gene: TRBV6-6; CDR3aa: CASTTRQAGPYNEQFF
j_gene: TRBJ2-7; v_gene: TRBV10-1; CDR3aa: CASSESWGSYEQYF
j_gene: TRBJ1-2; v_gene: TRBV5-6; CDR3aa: CASSLQTLYGYTF
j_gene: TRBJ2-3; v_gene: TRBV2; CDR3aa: CASVPGLQNTDTQYF
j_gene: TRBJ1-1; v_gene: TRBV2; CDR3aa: CASSTTQGYTEAFF
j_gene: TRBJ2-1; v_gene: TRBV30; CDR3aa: CAWSSANLRKGHLLFSYNEQFF
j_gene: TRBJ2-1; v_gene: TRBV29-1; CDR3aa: CSVNPSGYNEQFF
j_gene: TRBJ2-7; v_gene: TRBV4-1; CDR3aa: CASSQGLQMTGTTPEQYF
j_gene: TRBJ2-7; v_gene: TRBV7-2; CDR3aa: CASSLVQDSYEQYF
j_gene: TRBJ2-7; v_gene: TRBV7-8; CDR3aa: CASSWPEQGIYEQYF
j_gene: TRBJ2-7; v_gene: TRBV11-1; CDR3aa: CASTGGGNEQYF
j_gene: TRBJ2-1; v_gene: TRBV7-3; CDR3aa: CASSLGANLGNEQFF
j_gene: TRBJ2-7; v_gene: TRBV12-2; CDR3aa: CASRLARLAGDLDEQYF
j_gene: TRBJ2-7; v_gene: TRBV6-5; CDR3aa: CASSYSFSGELHEQYF
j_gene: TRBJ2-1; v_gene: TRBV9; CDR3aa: CASSAGLAGEEQFF
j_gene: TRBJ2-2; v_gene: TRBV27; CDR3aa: CASSLSSPRTGPGELFF
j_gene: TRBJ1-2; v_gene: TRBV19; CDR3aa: CASRFGEGNYGYTF
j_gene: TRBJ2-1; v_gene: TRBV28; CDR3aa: CASRGTSGRAWNEQFF
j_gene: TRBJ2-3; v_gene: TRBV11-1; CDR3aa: CASSLVIAGGPTDTQYF
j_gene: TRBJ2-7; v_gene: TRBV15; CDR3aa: CATMGQIHEQYF
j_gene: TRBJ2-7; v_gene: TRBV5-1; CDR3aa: CASRAGTSFYEQYF
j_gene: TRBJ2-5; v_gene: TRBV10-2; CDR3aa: CASSGNREYETQYF
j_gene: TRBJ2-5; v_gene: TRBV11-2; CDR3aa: CASSRLETQYF
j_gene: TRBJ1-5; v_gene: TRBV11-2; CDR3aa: CASSPTSGSNQPQHF
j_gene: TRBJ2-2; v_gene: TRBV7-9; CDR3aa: CASSLSRSNTGELFF
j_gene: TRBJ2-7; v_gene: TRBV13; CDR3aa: CASSLGTAYEQYF
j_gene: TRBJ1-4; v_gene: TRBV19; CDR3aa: CASSIEERDAPGKLFF
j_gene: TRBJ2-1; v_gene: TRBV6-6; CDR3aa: CASSYRPDSYNEQFF
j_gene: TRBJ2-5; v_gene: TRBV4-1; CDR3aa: CASSQSGTAETQYF